The 26 T cell receptor beta chains listed next were all sequenced from one sample in a study of regulatory T cells in long-lasting Graves disease. As for time point: newly diagnosed GD, antithyroid drugs for less than 3 months. Generation of the TCR library employed RNA extracted from PBMCs. In building TCR beta libraries, iRepertoire HTBI primers were used together with Arm-PCR of CDR3 regions. TCRdb redid the calling of the multiplex PCR reads with MiXCR, one entry per CDR3 protein. The data contain about 370,000 distinct CDR3 sequences, roughly 16% of them singletons. The sample in question was peripheral blood mononuclear cells (PBMCs), obtained at new diagnosis, from a patient treated with antithyroid drugs. The receptors were sampled from a female donor with Graves disease.

V gene TRBV28 combines with J gene TRBJ2-7, with 7 bases matching TRBD2. Germline CDR1 reads MDHEN; CDR2 reads SYDVKM. V dropped 5 bases and J dropped 2; count of bases not matched to a gene: 9. The CDR3 has 15 amino acids. CDR3 nucleotides: TGTGCCAGCAGTACCGTAGGGGCGGGGGCCTACGAGCAGTACTTC. Its protein is CASSTVGAGAYEQYF. The full variable domain, with the rest looked up from reference TRBV28 and TRBJ2-7, is DVKVTQSSRYLVKRTGEKVFLECVQDMDHENMFWYRQDPGLGLRLIYFSYDVKMKEKGDIPEGYSVSREKKERFSLILESASTNQTSMYLCASSTVGAGAYEQYFGPGTRLTVT.

This clonotype showed up just a few times. This chain uses TRBV3-1 with TRBJ1-5, with D maybe TRBD1 (5 bases). This CDR3 comprises 17 residues. The germline V gene encodes CDR1 LGHDT and CDR2 YNNKEL (reference sequence). Deletions cut 0 bases from V and 1 base from J, with 13 bases between. As DNA, the CDR3 is TGTGCCAGCAGCCAAGATTCAACAGGATTAAGCAATCAGCCCCAGCATTTT. It encodes CASSQDSTGLSNQPQHF.

The table lists this clonotype with a few counts. V is TRBV6-9 and J is TRBJ2-1; the D call may be TRBD1 or TRBD2 (6 bases each). The germline V and J ends were trimmed by 3 bases and 8 bases, with 8 bases remaining between them. The CDR3 loop spans 12 amino acids. Germline V gives CDR1 MNHGY, CDR2 SVAAGI. The CDR3 protein is CASSYGGYEQFF. Here the CDR3 DNA reads TGTGCCAGCAGTTACGGGGGCTATGAGCAGTTCTTC.

This clonotype occurred many times. CDR3 nucleotide sequence: TGCGCCAGCAGCGACAGGGGTGCTCGTACAGATACGCAGTATTTT. Protein product: CASSDRGARTDTQYF. The rearrangement joins TRBV4-1 to TRBJ2-3; the match to TRBD1 covers 8 bases. The V gene's germline CDR1 is MGHRA and CDR2 YSYEKL. V lost 5 bases to trimming and J lost 3 bases; unmatched junction nucleotides: 7. The CDR3 extends over 15 amino acids.

This clonotype was picked up many times. The CDR3 DNA reads TGCGCCAGCAGCCAAGACCCTCTTGCCGGGATGAACACTGAAGCTTTCTTT. It yields the protein CASSQDPLAGMNTEAFF. The chain joins TRBV4-1 to TRBJ1-1; D call uncertain. The V end was cut by 0 bases, the J end by 0 bases, with 14 bases between. This CDR3 is built from 17 residues. The germline CDR1 and CDR2 sequences are MGHRA and YSYEKL.

This clonotype has ten or more counts. The chain links TRBV15 to TRBJ1-1, with no clear D. Trimming stripped 4 bases from V and 1 base from J, with 7 bases between. The CDR3 totals 13 residues. Germline V gene data show CDR1 as LNHNV and CDR2 as YYDKDF (reference sequence). This CDR3 reads CATSTRANTEAFF. CDR3 in DNA: TGTGCCACCAGCACTCGCGCGAACACTGAAGCTTTCTTT.

The chain employs TRBV7-8 and TRBJ2-3; 9 positions match TRBD2. With V trimmed by 7 bases and J by 0 bases, 14 bases remained unmatched. Germline CDR1 and CDR2: SGHVS and FQNEAQ. The CDR3 loop spans 18 amino acids. CDR3 sequence (DNA): TGTGCCAGCACCCCTGCCAGGGTGACTAGCGGAAGCACAGATACGCAGTATTTT. Amino acid sequence: CASTPARVTSGSTDTQYF.

The sample holds many counts of this clonotype. V is TRBV3-1 and J is TRBJ1-1, with unresolved D. CDR1 and CDR2 (germline): LGHDT, YNNKEL (reference sequence). The CDR3 covers 14 residues. Trimming removed 7 bases at V and 1 base at J, with 13 bases between. This CDR3 reads CASTLNGRNTEAFF. The CDR3 region has the DNA TGTGCCAGCACCCTAAACGGGCGGAACACTGAAGCTTTCTTT.

This clonotype appeared a few times. The chain recombines TRBV6-1 with TRBJ2-1, with D perhaps TRBD2 (6 bases). V gave up 6 bases and J gave up 2 bases, with 14 bases separating them. CDR1 is MNHNS, CDR2 SASEGT, per germline. This CDR3 is built from 15 residues. The CDR3 reads CASSLPSVAYNEQFF. The DNA of the CDR3 is TGTGCCAGCAGCCTACCTAGCGTGGCCTACAATGAGCAGTTCTTC.

This clonotype was recorded at least ten times. The chain has TRBV28 and TRBJ1-5; perhaps TRBD1 as D (5 bases). V lost 4 bases and J 3 bases, leaving 13 bases between the germline ends. Germline V CDR1 and CDR2: MDHEN, SYDVKM. CDR3 length: 15 amino acids. The CDR3 here is CASSSPDSSNQPQHF. CDR3 in DNA: TGTGCCAGCAGTTCCCCTGACAGTTCCAATCAGCCCCAGCATTTT.

About this clonotype itself: This is likely an artifact of a read error, given a far larger clone one base away. This chain connects TRBV29-1 to TRBJ2-1; D is unclear. This CDR3 region has 12 residues. V shed 4 bases and J shed 10 bases, with 14 bases lying between them. CDR1 is SQVTM and CDR2 is ANQGSEA in the germline V gene. The CDR3 DNA follows: TGCAGCGTTGGGCTGAGCTCCTACGAGCAGTTCTTC. Translation: CSVGLSSYEQFF.

This clonotype showed up many times. This chain uses TRBV7-9 with TRBJ2-5; 7 bases match TRBD1. J gave up 4 bases and V 4 bases, and 3 bases lay outside the gene matches. Germline V gene data show CDR1 as SEHNR and CDR2 as FQNEAQ (reference sequence). The length of the CDR3 is 13 residues. The CDR3 loop is CASSYRDRETQYF. CDR3 DNA sequence: TGTGCCAGCAGCTACCGGGACAGAGAGACCCAGTACTTC.

The J gene is TRBJ1-6, the V gene TRBV28; 9 bases map to TRBD1. CDR3 size: 19 residues. CDR1 is MDHEN and CDR2 is SYDVKM in the germline V gene. V lost 5 bases, J lost 2 bases, and 13 bases stayed unmatched. Here the CDR3 DNA reads TGTGCCAGCAGTACCGAATATGAACGACAGGGGGCCTATAATTCACCCCTCCACTTT. Encoded protein: CASSTEYERQGAYNSPLHF.

There are a few counts of this clonotype. This sequence joins TRBV18 and TRBJ2-7; tentatively, D is TRBD1 (6 bases). Germline CDR1 KGHSH, CDR2 LQKENI. With 6 bases removed from V and 5 bases from J, the gap between germline ends came to 11 bases. The CDR3 length is 12 residues. As DNA, the CDR3 is TGTGCCAGCTCGCAACAGGGCCACGAGCAGTACTTC. This sequence encodes CASSQQGHEQYF.

This clonotype was found many times. The chain recombines TRBV4-1 with TRBJ1-1; D is undetermined. V lost 4 bases and J 6 bases, leaving 9 bases between the germline ends. This CDR3 contains 12 residues. Germline CDR1 reads MGHRA; CDR2 reads YSYEKL. DNA of the CDR3: TGCGCCAGCAGCCGCGGACTCTCTGAAGCTTTCTTT. Amino acids: CASSRGLSEAFF.

This clonotype was observed many times. This sequence joins TRBV5-1 and TRBJ2-3, with TRBD2 matching 12 bases. With V trimmed by 2 bases and J by 0 bases, 10 bases remained unmatched. CDR1 is SGHRS and CDR2 is YFSETQ in the germline V gene. CDR3 length: 19 amino acids. CDR3 coding DNA: TGCGCCAGCAGCTTAACTTTGACTAGCGGGGGAGGAAGCACAGATACGCAGTATTTT. It is translated as CASSLTLTSGGGSTDTQYF.

In this sample, this clonotype turned up many times. This chain links TRBV6-5 with TRBJ2-1, with 8 positions matching TRBD2. Trimming cost V 0 bases and J 7 bases; bases outside gene matches: 8. Germline lookup yields CDR1 MNHEY and CDR2 SVGAGI. There are 16 residues in the CDR3. CDR3 amino acids: CASSYSRSGSNNEQFF. The CDR3 bases are TGTGCCAGCAGTTACTCGAGGAGCGGGAGTAATAATGAGCAGTTCTTC.

The rearrangement links TRBV6-1 to TRBJ2-2; 7 nucleotides align to TRBD1. This CDR3 spans 19 amino acids. CDR1 is MNHNS, CDR2 SASEGT, per germline. J lost 0 bases, V lost 6 bases, and 16 bases had no gene match. Here the CDR3 reads CASRHPTGRIKTNTGELFF. The DNA for the CDR3 is TGTGCCAGCAGGCACCCGACAGGGCGAATAAAGACGAACACCGGGGAGCTGTTTTTT.

Ten or more counts support this clonotype. The CDR3 sequence is CASSSPEDSRTTDTQYF. In DNA, the CDR3 is TGTGCCAGCAGTTCCCCCGAGGACTCGCGTACGACAGATACGCAGTATTTT. The V and J genes are TRBV6-2 or TRBV6-3 and TRBJ2-3; possibly TRBD2 for D (5 bases). V dropped 4 bases and J dropped 3 bases, with 20 bases sitting between them. Germline V gives CDR1 MNHEY, CDR2 SVGEGT. The CDR3 has 17 residues.

This clonotype was counted at least ten times. This CDR3 reads CASSLSTDRELFF. Here the CDR3 DNA reads TGTGCCAGCAGCTTATCCACAGATCGGGAACTGTTTTTT. The chain joins TRBV7-2 to TRBJ1-4; D gene unclear. V gave up 2 bases and J gave up 12 bases, with 13 bases separating them. The V gene's germline CDR1 is SGHTA and CDR2 FQGNSA. CDR3 length equals 13 residues.

The chain uses TRBV10-3 and TRBJ2-5, with 13 bases aligning to TRBD2. V lost 7 bases, J lost 2 bases, and 25 bases stayed unmatched. The CDR3 runs 22 residues. The germline gives CDR1 ENHRY, CDR2 SYGVKD. CDR3: CAITLRGVTGSLAGGPQETQYF. CDR3 DNA: TGTGCCATCACCCTGAGAGGGGTGACAGGATCACTAGCGGGAGGGCCTCAAGAGACCCAGTACTTC.

In this sample, this clonotype turned up many times. The rearrangement links TRBV7-6 to TRBJ1-1, with 8 bases fitting TRBD1. Germline V CDR1 and CDR2: SGHVS, FNYEAQ. CDR3 length: 14 residues. J was trimmed by 4 bases and V by 5 bases; bases with no gene match: 6. CDR3 loop: CASSQAGGVTEAFF. The CDR3 coding sequence is TGTGCCAGCAGCCAGGCAGGGGGCGTCACTGAAGCTTTCTTT.

This clonotype has ten or more counts. The V call is TRBV12-3 or TRBV12-4, the J call TRBJ2-5, with TRBD1 matching 7 bases. V was clipped by 6 bases and J by 5 bases; unmatched bases: 9. The CDR3 has 14 amino acids. The CDR3, as DNA: TGTGCCAGCAGCCTACCCGGACAGGAGGAGACCCAGTACTTC. This gives the protein CASSLPGQEETQYF.

This clonotype appeared many times. This sequence joins TRBV28 and TRBJ1-5; 7 bases fit TRBD1. The CDR3 contains 15 residues. The germline V gene encodes CDR1 MDHEN and CDR2 SYDVKM. Trimming cost V 3 bases and J 7 bases; bases outside gene matches: 9. The DNA for the CDR3 is TGTGCCAGCAGTTTTGTGGCCAGGGGACAGCAGCCCCAGCATTTT. Translated: CASSFVARGQQPQHF.

There are many counts of this clonotype. The chain recombines TRBV7-2 with TRBJ2-3; 15 bases match TRBD2. The germline CDR1 and CDR2 sequences are SGHTA and FQGNSA. The V segment lost 6 bases and the J segment 5 bases; nucleotides outside the gene matches: 6. The CDR3 extends over 16 amino acids. The CDR3 bases are TGTGCCAGCAGTAAGGGACTAGCGGGAGGAGAAGATACGCAGTATTTT. Its protein product is CASSKGLAGGEDTQYF.

In regard to this clonotype: This clone may be a read error of a much larger clone one base away. The chain links TRBV7-8 to TRBJ2-3; D possibly corresponds to TRBD1 (5 bases). CDR3 length: 13 residues. Germline V gene sequence: CDR1 SGHVS, CDR2 FQNEAQ. CDR3 DNA sequence: TGTGCCGGCAGCTCAGGGAATACAGATACGCAGTATTTT. Translation: CAGSSGNTDTQYF.